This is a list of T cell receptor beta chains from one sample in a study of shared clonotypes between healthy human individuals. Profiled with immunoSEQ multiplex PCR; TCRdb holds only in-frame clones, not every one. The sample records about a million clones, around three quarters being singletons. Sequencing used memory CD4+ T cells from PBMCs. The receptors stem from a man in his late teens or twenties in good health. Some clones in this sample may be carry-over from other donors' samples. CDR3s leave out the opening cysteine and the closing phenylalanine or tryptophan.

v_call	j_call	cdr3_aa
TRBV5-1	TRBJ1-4	ASSPGAAGETNEKLF
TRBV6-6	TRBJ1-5	ASSSRGFSGNQPQH
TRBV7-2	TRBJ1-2	ASSLWGNYGYT
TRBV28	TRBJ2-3	ASSPHHRTDTQY
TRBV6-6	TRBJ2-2	ASRPDGTGELF
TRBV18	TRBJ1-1	ASSPFTAGTEAF
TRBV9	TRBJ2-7	ASSATYGSYEQY
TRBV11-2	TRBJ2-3	ASGWRRDQTDTQY
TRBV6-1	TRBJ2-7	ASSEWNLEGKQAVYEQY
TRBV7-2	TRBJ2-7	ASSRSGRKY